The clone carrying this T cell receptor (beta chain) was seen only a few times. Its antigen remains unknown. Each CDR3 protein gets one entry after TCRdb re-called the multiplex PCR reads with MiXCR. Of roughly 70,000 distinct CDR3 sequences in the sample, about 40% were seen once. This sample was included in a study of breast tumors, draining lymph nodes, adjacent tissues. General study points: Tumor T cell lymph node origin was a supported hypothesis, not proven. Compared with basal-like, luminal-like tumors shared significantly more repertoire with nontumor tissue. Findings are consistent with lymph node origin and intratumoral expansion of most tumor T cells. Tumors had less TCR diversity than lymph nodes, more than nontumor tissue.

Sequenced sample: breast tumor tissue. The receptor was isolated from a female donor with breast cancer. Some clones in this sample may be carry-over from other donors' samples.

The CDR3 sequence: CSADKPGQAVPGQYF. The CDR3 DNA reads TGCAGTGCAGACAAGCCGGGACAGGCGGTACCCGGGCAGTACTTC. The chain combines TRBV20-1 with TRBJ2-7; 8 nucleotides line up with TRBD1. Germline CDR1 is DFQATT and CDR2 is SNEGSKA (reference sequence). CDR3 length: 15 residues. Trimming at V came to 6 bases and at J to 9 bases, leaving 19 bases not matched to a gene.